This TCR beta chain was recovered during a study of a mutant IDH1 vaccine in newly diagnosed glioma. Overall study: Patients had eight vaccinations, in weeks 1, 3, 5, 7, 11, 15, 19 and 23. Either 4-6 weeks after radiotherapy alone or alongside temozolomide, vaccination was begun.

About this clone itself: The antigen remains undetermined.

Generated by immunoSEQ multiplex PCR, the TCRdb table keeps only in-frame clones and is missing some. Here the sample spans about 20,000 clones, around 80% being singletons. Noted time point: week 23, last vaccination. All doses held 300 ug of mutant IDH1 20-mer peptide, with topical imiquimod. Astrocytomas found in donors were new, WHO grade 3 or 4, IDH1-mutant and ATRX-lost. The CDR3 spans 15 residues. V lost 5 bases, J lost 4 bases, and 10 bases stayed unmatched. In germline, CDR1 is SGHDN, CDR2 FVKESK. V and J are TRBV14 and TRBJ1-2; 7 bases fit TRBD1. Source: PBMCs, taken from a glioma patient whose treatment included an IDH1 peptide vaccine. The receptor was derived from a man under 40 with glioma. CDR3 sequence: CASSGWDSTFYGYTF. CDR3 DNA: TGTGCCAGCAGCGGATGGGACAGCACCTTCTATGGCTACACCTTC. The whole variable domain, remainder taken from reference TRBV14 and TRBJ1-2, is EAGVTQFPSHSVIEKGQTVTLRCDPISGHDNLYWYRRVMGKEIKFLLHFVKESKQDESGMPNNRFLAERTGGTYSTLKVQPAELEDSGVYFCASSGWDSTFYGYTFGSGTRLTVV.